This T cell receptor (beta chain) was recorded in a study of CD8 T cells in ankylosing spondylitis. One entry per CDR3 protein results from TCRdb running MiXCR on the 5' RACE reads. The sample yields some 130,000 distinct CDR3 sequences, 12% to 15% seen once. Germline V gives CDR1 SQVTM, CDR2 ANQGSEA. Trimming cost V 8 bases and J 5 bases; bases outside gene matches: 4. The CDR3 loop spans 12 amino acids. The V call is TRBV29-1, the J call TRBJ2-5; 11 bases are shared with TRBD1. The sequenced sample was blood, either unsorted or a sorted T cell fraction (not recorded which). This sequence was found in a female donor with ankylosing spondylitis or in good health (not recorded which). The CDR3 spells CSQGQGAETQYF. The CDR3 DNA follows: TGCAGCCAAGGACAGGGGGCGGAGACCCAGTACTTC.